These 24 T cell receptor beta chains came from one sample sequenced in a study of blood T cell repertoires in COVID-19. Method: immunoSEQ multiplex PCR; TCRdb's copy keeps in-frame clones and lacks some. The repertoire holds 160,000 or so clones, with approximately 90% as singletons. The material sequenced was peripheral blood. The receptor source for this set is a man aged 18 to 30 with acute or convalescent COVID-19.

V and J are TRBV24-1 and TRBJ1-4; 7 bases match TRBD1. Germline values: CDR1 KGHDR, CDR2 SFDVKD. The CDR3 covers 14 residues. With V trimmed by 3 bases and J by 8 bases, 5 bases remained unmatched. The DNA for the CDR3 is TGTGCCACCAGTGATGCAGGGGGTAACGAAAAACTGTTTTTT. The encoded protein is CATSDAGGNEKLFF.

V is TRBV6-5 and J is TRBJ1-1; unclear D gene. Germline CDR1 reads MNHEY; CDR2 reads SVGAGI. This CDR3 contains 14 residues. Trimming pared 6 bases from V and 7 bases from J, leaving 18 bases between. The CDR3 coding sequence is TGTGCCAGCAGGGATGCCGCGGGTGGCCTTGAAGCTTTCTTT. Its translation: CASRDAAGGLEAFF.

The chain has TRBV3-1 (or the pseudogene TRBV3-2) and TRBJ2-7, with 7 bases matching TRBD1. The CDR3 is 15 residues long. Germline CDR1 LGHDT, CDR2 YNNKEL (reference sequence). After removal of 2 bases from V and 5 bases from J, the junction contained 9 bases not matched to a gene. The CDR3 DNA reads TGTGCCAGCAGCCAATCCTCGGGACAGAGGAACGAGCAGTACTTC. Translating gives CASSQSSGQRNEQYF.

The CDR3 DNA sequence: TGTGCCAGCAGCTTTCCAGGCGGCGGGGAGTATTTT. It translates to CASSFPGGGEYF. The V and J genes are TRBV11-2 and TRBJ2-3, with a tentative D call TRBD2 (6 bases). This CDR3 is built from 12 residues. CDR1 is SGHAT and CDR2 is FQNNGV in the germline V gene. V lost 3 bases to trimming and J lost 13 bases, with 14 bases between them.

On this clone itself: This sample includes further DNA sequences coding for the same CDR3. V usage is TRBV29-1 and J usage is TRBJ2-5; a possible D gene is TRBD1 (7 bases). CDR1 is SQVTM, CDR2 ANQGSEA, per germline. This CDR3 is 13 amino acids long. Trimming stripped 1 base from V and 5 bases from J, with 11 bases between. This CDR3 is CSVEGPGGETQYF. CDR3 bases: TGCAGCGTTGAAGGCCCAGGGGGGGAGACCCAGTACTTC.

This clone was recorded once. This CDR3 reads CATSRTRQGTGELFF. The CDR3 DNA sequence: TGTGCCACCAGCCGGACGCGACAGGGGACCGGGGAGCTGTTTTTT. The rearrangement uses TRBV15 and TRBJ2-2; 8 bases fit TRBD1. This CDR3 comprises 15 residues. CDR1 and CDR2 (germline): LNHNV, YYDKDF (reference sequence). Trimming took 5 bases from V and 5 from J; bases not matched to a gene: 7.

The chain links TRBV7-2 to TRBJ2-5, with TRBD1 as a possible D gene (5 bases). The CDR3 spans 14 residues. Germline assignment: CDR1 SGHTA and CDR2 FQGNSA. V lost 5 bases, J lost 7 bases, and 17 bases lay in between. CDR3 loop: CASSTWTNRATQYF. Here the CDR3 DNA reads TGTGCCAGCAGCACCTGGACAAACCGGGCGACCCAGTACTTC.

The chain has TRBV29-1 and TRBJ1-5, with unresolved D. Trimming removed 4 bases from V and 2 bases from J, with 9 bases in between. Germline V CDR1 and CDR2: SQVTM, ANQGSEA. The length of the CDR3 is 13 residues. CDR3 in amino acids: CSVGTGGNQPQHF. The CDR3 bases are TGCAGCGTTGGGACCGGGGGCAATCAGCCCCAGCATTTT.

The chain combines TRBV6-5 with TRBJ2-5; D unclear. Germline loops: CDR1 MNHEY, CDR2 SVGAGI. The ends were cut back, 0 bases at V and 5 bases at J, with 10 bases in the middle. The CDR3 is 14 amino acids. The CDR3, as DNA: TGTGCCAGCAGTTACTCTCGAATTGAGGAGACCCAGTACTTC. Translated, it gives CASSYSRIEETQYF.

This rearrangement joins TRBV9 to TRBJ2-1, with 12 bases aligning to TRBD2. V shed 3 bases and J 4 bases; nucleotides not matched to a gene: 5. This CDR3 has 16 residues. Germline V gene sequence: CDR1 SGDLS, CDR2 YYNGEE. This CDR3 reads CASSAQLAGGYNEQFF. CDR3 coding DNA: TGTGCCAGCAGCGCCCAGCTAGCGGGAGGGTACAATGAGCAGTTCTTC. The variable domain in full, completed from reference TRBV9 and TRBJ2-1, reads DSGVTQTPKHLITATGQRVTLRCSPRSGDLSVYWYQQSLDQGLQFLIQYYNGEERAKGNILERFSAQQFPDLHSELNLSSLELGDSALYFCASSAQLAGGYNEQFFGPGTRLTVL.

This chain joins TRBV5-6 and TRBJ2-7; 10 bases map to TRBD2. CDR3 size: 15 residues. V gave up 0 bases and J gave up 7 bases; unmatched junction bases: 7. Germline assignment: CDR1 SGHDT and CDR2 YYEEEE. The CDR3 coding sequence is TGTGCCAGCAGCTTGGCTCGAGCGGGAGGGGGAGAGCAGTACTTC. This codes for CASSLARAGGGEQYF.

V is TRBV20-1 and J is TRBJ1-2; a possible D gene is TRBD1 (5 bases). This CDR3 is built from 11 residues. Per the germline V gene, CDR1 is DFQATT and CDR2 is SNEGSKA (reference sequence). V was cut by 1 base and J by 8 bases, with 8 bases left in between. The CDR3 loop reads CSARGRDGYTF. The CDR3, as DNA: TGCAGTGCTAGAGGGAGGGACGGCTACACCTTC.

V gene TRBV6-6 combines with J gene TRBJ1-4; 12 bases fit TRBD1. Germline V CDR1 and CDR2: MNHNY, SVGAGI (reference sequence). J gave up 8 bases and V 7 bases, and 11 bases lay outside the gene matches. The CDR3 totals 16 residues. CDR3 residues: CASNLLGTGGREKLFF. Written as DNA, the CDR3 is TGTGCCAGCAATCTCCTTGGGACAGGGGGCAGGGAAAAACTGTTTTTT.

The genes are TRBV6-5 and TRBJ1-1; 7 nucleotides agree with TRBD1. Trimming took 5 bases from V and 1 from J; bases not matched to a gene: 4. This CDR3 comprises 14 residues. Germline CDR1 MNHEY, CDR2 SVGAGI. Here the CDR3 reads CASSRQGSNTEAFF. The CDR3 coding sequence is TGTGCCAGCAGTCGACAGGGTTCGAACACTGAAGCTTTCTTT.

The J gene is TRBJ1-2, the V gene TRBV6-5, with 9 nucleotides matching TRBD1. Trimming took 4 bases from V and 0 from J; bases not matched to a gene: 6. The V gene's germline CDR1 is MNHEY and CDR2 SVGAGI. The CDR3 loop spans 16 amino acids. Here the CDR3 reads CASSWPRTGANYGYTF. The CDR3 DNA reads TGTGCCAGCAGTTGGCCCCGGACAGGGGCTAACTATGGCTACACCTTC.

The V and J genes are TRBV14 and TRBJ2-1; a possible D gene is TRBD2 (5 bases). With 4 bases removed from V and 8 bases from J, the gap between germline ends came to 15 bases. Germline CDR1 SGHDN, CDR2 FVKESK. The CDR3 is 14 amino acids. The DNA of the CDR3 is TGTGCCAGCAGCCCCAAACCGGGGATTGATGAGCAGTTCTTC. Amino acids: CASSPKPGIDEQFF.

CDR3 residues: CASSLDAAYNEQFF. The CDR3 nucleotides read TGTGCCAGCAGCTTGGACGCAGCCTACAATGAGCAGTTCTTC. The rearrangement links TRBV5-4 to TRBJ2-1; D not resolved. Trimming shortened V by 0 bases and J by 2 bases, and 6 bases separated the two germline ends. Germline CDR1 SGHNT, CDR2 YYREEE (reference sequence). This CDR3 is built from 14 residues.

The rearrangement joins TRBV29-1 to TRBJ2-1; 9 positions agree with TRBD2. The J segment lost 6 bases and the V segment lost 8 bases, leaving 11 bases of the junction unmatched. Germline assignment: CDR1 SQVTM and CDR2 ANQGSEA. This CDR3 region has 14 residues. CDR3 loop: CSLYGVAGANEQFF. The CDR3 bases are TGCAGCCTATACGGGGTAGCGGGAGCCAATGAGCAGTTCTTC.

CDR3 in DNA: TGTGCCAGCAGCTCGCGACCGGGACTAGCGGGAGGTAGAGCAGATACGCAGTATTTT. Encoded protein: CASSSRPGLAGGRADTQYF. The chain couples TRBV11-2 to TRBJ2-3, with 15 bases matching TRBD2. With V trimmed by 4 bases and J by 4 bases, 12 bases remained unmatched. This CDR3 has 19 residues. Germline-derived CDR1 and CDR2 are SGHAT and FQNNGV.

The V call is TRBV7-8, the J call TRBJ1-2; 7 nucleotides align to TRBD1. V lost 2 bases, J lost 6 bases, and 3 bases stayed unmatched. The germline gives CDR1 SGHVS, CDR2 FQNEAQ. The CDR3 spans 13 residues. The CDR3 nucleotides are TGTGCCAGCAGCTTAACAGGGGATGATGGCTACACCTTC. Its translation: CASSLTGDDGYTF.

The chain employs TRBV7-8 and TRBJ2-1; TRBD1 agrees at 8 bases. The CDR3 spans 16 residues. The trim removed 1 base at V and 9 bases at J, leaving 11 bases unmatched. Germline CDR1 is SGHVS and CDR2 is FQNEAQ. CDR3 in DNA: TGTGCCAGCAGCTTAGTTAGGACAGGGAGGTCAACTGAGCAGTTCTTC. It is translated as CASSLVRTGRSTEQFF.

As DNA, the CDR3 is TGTGCCAGCAGCACCCGGACAGGGGGCCATAACTATGGCTACACCTTC. Protein product: CASSTRTGGHNYGYTF. The chain recombines TRBV11-2 with TRBJ1-2, with 11 nucleotides matching TRBD1. V lost 5 bases to trimming and J lost 1 base; unmatched junction nucleotides: 6. CDR3 length: 16 residues. Germline V lookup: CDR1 SGHAT, CDR2 FQNNGV.

CDR3 protein: CAWSGLAGAQGEQFF. In DNA, the CDR3 is TGTGCCTGGAGTGGTTTGGCGGGGGCCCAGGGTGAGCAGTTCTTC. The V and J genes are TRBV30 and TRBJ2-1; D may be TRBD2 (7 bases). Germline values: CDR1 GTSNPN, CDR2 SVGIG (reference sequence). Trimming removed 1 base from V and 9 bases from J, with 19 bases in between. This CDR3 spans 15 amino acids.

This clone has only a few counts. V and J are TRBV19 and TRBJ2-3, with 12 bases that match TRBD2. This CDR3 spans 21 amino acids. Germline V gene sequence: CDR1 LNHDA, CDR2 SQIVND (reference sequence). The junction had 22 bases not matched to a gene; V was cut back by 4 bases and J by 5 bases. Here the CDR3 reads CASSKKGVPRRLAGVIDTQYF. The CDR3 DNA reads TGTGCCAGTAGTAAGAAGGGCGTCCCGCGAAGACTAGCGGGAGTAATAGATACGCAGTATTTT.